The next 9 T cell receptor beta chains were all read from a single sample in a study of T cell repertoires in cytomegalovirus infection. In TCRdb, the reads were re-called with MiXCR into one record per CDR3 protein. Among around 140,000 distinct CDR3 sequences listed, around 32% were seen once. These receptors' antigens are unknown. The source material was CD8+ T cells from cultured PBMCs, sampled from culture after CMV antigen stimulation. Receptor source: a human donor in good health (CMV status not recorded). Some clones in this sample may be carry-over from other donors' samples.

This clonotype has more than one count but fewer than ten. The V call is TRBV7-8, the J call TRBJ1-1; no clear D. The CDR3 has 15 amino acids. CDR1 and CDR2 from the germline V gene are SGHVS and FQNEAQ. The ends were cut back, 1 base at V and 1 base at J, with 10 bases in the middle. CDR3 nucleotide sequence: TGTGCCAGCAGCTTAGGACTGGGGAGGAACACTGAAGCTTTCTTT. It specifies CASSLGLGRNTEAFF.

This clonotype was picked up many times. The chain's CDR3 is CASSPGSSGYEQYF. The DNA for the CDR3 is TGTGCCAGCAGCCCCGGGTCTAGCGGGTACGAGCAGTACTTC. This chain connects TRBV11-3 to TRBJ2-7; TRBD2 aligns across 8 bases. The CDR3 totals 14 residues. In germline, CDR1 is SGHNT, CDR2 YENEEA. The V segment lost 5 bases and the J segment 4 bases; nucleotides outside the gene matches: 7.

V usage is TRBV12-3 or TRBV12-4 and J usage is TRBJ1-1, with D perhaps matching TRBD1 (5 bases). This CDR3 has 14 amino acids. V lost 1 base and J 5 bases, leaving 11 bases between the germline ends. The DNA of the CDR3 is TGTGCCAGCAGTTTAGGGGGGGGGTATACTGAAGCTTTCTTT. Amino acid sequence: CASSLGGGYTEAFF.

J is TRBJ2-3 and V is TRBV24-1, with 7 bases that match TRBD1. The CDR3 length is 15 residues. Germline trimming cut 5 bases from V and 5 bases from J; bases unmatched to any gene: 9. Germline V gene lookup returns CDR1 KGHDR and CDR2 SFDVKD. The CDR3 sequence is CATSGTGDDRDTQYF. The CDR3 DNA reads as TGTGCCACCAGTGGTACAGGGGATGATAGAGATACGCAGTATTTT.

This clonotype was counted at least ten times. The rearrangement uses TRBV10-3 and TRBJ2-3, with 11 bases identical to TRBD1. The CDR3 is 14 amino acids. Germline loops: CDR1 ENHRY, CDR2 SYGVKD. The V segment lost 4 bases and the J segment 5 bases; nucleotides outside the gene matches: 2. CDR3 in DNA: TGTGCCATCAGTGGGACAGGGGGCATAGATACGCAGTATTTT. Amino acids: CAISGTGGIDTQYF.

This chain connects TRBV28 to TRBJ1-4, with TRBD1 matching 8 bases. Per the germline V gene, CDR1 is MDHEN and CDR2 is SYDVKM. Trimming cost V 2 bases and J 0 bases; bases outside gene matches: 8. This CDR3 contains 18 residues. CDR3 sequence: CASSLNPGQASTNEKLFF. The CDR3 DNA reads TGTGCCAGCAGTTTAAACCCGGGACAGGCATCAACTAATGAAAAACTGTTTTTT.

The V gene is TRBV7-6, the J gene TRBJ2-7; TRBD2 aligns across 7 bases. Looked up from germline, CDR1 is SGHVS and CDR2 is FNYEAQ. J lost 1 base, V lost 5 bases, and 5 bases had no gene match. This CDR3 spans 14 amino acids. The CDR3 nucleotides are TGTGCCAGCAGCAGCCCGGGACTATCCTACGAGCAGTACTTC. The encoded protein is CASSSPGLSYEQYF. Combining the CDR3 with reference TRBV7-6 and TRBJ2-7 gives the whole variable domain GAGVSQSPRYKVTKRGQDVALRCDPISGHVSLYWYRQALGQGPEFLTYFNYEAQQDKSGLPNDRFSAERPEGSISTLTIQRTEQRDSAMYRCASSSPGLSYEQYFGPGTRLTVT.

The chain is built from TRBV12-3 or TRBV12-4 and TRBJ2-7; D ambiguous. Between the trimmed V and J ends, which lost 6 bases and 6 bases, there was a span of 18 bases. There are 14 residues in the CDR3. DNA for the CDR3: TGTGCCAGCAGCCGGCCCGGTACACCCCTCGAGCAGTACTTC. Amino acids: CASSRPGTPLEQYF.

The CDR3 region has the DNA TGTGCCAGCAGCTTAGTGCCCATCGGTGAAGCTTTCTTT. This sequence encodes CASSLVPIGEAFF. The rearrangement joins TRBV7-9 to TRBJ1-1; D gene uncertain. CDR3 length: 13 residues. V lost 1 base to trimming and J lost 7 bases, with 10 bases between them. Per germline, CDR1 SEHNR and CDR2 FQNEAQ (reference sequence).